This paragraph reports one TCR beta chain. The specificity of this receptor is unknown. Base quality data are lacking; no much larger clone is found one base away. Library preparation was by 5' RACE. These reads were obtained on an Illumina HiSeq 2500. A second PCR of roughly 7 to 12 cycles was run with a J-beta primer mix and a sample-barcoded 5' primer. A template-switch 5' adaptor carrying 12 random nucleotides introduced a unique molecular identifier onto each TCR beta cDNA molecule. At least 2.5 million CDR3-containing paired-end reads were obtained from each sample. The Mint cDNA synthesis kit, primed by a TRBC-specific oligonucleotide, was used to synthesize first-strand cDNA from all RNA. After uracil-DNA glycosylase treatment, a first 18-cycle PCR used universal primers M1SS and BC2_uni_R on all cDNA. From the authors' description of their analysis: For normalization, 1 million high-quality reads were randomly selected from each sample, with every read carrying a distinct molecular identifier. Instead of being binned into consensus sequences, reads with shared molecular identifiers were discarded. MiTCR, run with a Q25 quality threshold and the strictest error-elimination algorithm, handled CDR3 identification, clonotype clustering and error correction. A nonparametric unseen species model with Euler transformation was used to estimate lower-bound total TCR beta diversity. TCRdb reprocessed the public reads (quality trimming at Q25 with fastp, clone calling with MiXCR) and kept in-frame beta chains. Each entry is one CDR3 protein sequence, shown with its most common DNA and genes. These V and J calls rely on TCRdb rather than the paper's analysis. This sample lists roughly 2 million distinct CDR3 sequences; 40% to 55% were detected once. The ten biggest clones cover approximately 2.1% of the sample.

The donors were 40 or so Caucasian individuals from Russia, aged roughly 6 to 100 years, who were systemically healthy. Each donor gave approximately 9.3 milliliters of peripheral blood, collected into EDTA-treated Vacutainer tubes. Ficoll-Paque density-gradient centrifugation was used to isolate PBMCs, with at least 6.5 million obtained per sample. Trizol reagent was used to extract total RNA from PBMCs, with at least 6 micrograms per sample. For every donor, flow cytometry on a PBMC aliquot measured the percentage of naive CD45RAhigh/CD27high T cells. The data were obtained in a study of blood T cells in healthy people across ages (dated by TCRdb to the mid-2010s). Broadly, across the study: In model experiments, template switching captured about one uniquely barcoded TCR beta cDNA molecule for every two T cells. Donors of different ages were randomly distributed across sequencing lanes to avoid experimental bias. The donors were split into four age groups: young (average 16 years), middle-aged (about 40), aged (62) and long-lived (about 74). The study analyzed two additional independent replicas of 1 million unique cDNA reads from the same blood draw for two donors, one aged 18 to 30 and one aged 80 or older. The study measured age-related changes in TCR beta repertoire diversity using deep sequencing normalized with unique cDNA molecular identifiers.

Overall results and qualifications from the work: As age increased, observed TCR beta diversity per million T cells dropped in a roughly linear way, and a significant reduction was already evident by age about 36. Compared with the aged group, the long-lived group had more naive CD4+ T cells, fewer expanded clones and increased TCR diversity, a pattern suggesting age selection. Estimates of total diversity based on one million sequenced T cells were considered lower bounds and underestimates. Observed TCR beta diversity correlated strongly with the percentage of naive T cells measured by flow cytometry. Since profiling was done on bulk unsorted PBMCs, naive and antigen-experienced compartments could not be conclusively compared. Because donor CMV infection status was unknown, age-related changes in expanded clonotypes were potentially confounded.

Reading from cysteine to phenylalanine, the CDR3 counts 16 amino acids. Just CDR3 DNA is preserved here, 48 bases in frame from base 1. CDR1 and CDR2, looked up from the germline V gene, are SGDLS and YYNGEE. Deletion took 0 bases off V and 8 bases off J, with a span of 15 bases between the germline ends. This sequence uses TRBV9 and TRBJ1-6; no confident D gene assignment can be made. Sequencing was done on a sample of blood. The sequence was collected from a woman aged 40 to 50 in good health. The CDR3 has the sequence CASSVVASNRDSPLHF. The DNA sequence is given as TGTGCCAGCAGCGTAGTCGCATCTAATAGGGATTCACCCCTCCACTTT.